The text below deals with one T cell receptor (beta chain). Trimming cost V 6 bases and J 4 bases, with 15 bases left between them. From germline, CDR1 is MNHEY and CDR2 SVGAGI. This CDR3 contains 14 residues. These data are taken from a study of CD8 T cells in Susac syndrome. RNA amounts of about 0.5 to 1 ug underwent reverse transcription with random hexamers. A single record per CDR3 protein comes from TCRdb applying MiXCR to the immunoSEQ multiplex PCR reads. The sample lists around 140,000 distinct CDR3 sequences; approximately 95% were seen once. The receptor was isolated from a human donor with Susac syndrome. This sequence joins TRBV6-5 and TRBJ1-2; D unresolved. The sequenced material came from CD4+ T cells from PBMCs. For the CDR3, the DNA is TGTGCCAGCAGCCGCATGCCCGGAAGCTATGGCTACACCTTC. It specifies CASSRMPGSYGYTF.